A single sample is the source of the 24 T cell receptor beta chains below, sequenced in a study of T cell responses to AZD1222 COVID-19 vaccine. Repertoires were generated with immunoSEQ multiplex PCR, while TCRdb's copy carries only in-frame clones and drops some. Of some 130,000 clones in the sample, over 85% were seen once. Sample: peripheral blood, taken on day 0 of AZD1222 vaccination. The receptors come from an adult in good health.

The chain employs TRBV6-2 or TRBV6-3 and TRBJ2-2, with TRBD1 identical over 7 bases. Germline V CDR1 and CDR2: MNHEY, SVGEGT. Germline trimming cut 6 bases from V and 3 bases from J; bases unmatched to any gene: 13. The CDR3 sequence is 17 residues long. The CDR3 here is CASSRGPGQHYTGELFF. The CDR3 DNA reads as TGTGCCAGCAGCCGCGGTCCGGGACAGCACTACACCGGGGAGCTGTTTTTT.

This chain links TRBV3-1 (or the pseudogene TRBV3-2) with TRBJ1-2, with a possible D match to TRBD1 (6 bases). Looked up from germline, CDR1 is LGHDT and CDR2 is YNNKEL (reference sequence). There are 15 residues in the CDR3. Between the trimmed V and J ends, which lost 0 bases and 2 bases, there was a span of 10 bases. The CDR3 nucleotides are TGTGCCAGCAGCCAAGAGATAGGACAGAACTATGGCTACACCTTC. Its translation: CASSQEIGQNYGYTF.

The chain employs TRBV11-2 and TRBJ2-2, with D possibly being TRBD1 (5 bases). The V end was cut by 5 bases, the J end by 3 bases, with 13 bases between. In germline, CDR1 is SGHAT, CDR2 FQNNGV. The CDR3 has 15 residues. CDR3 in amino acids: CASSTLGADTGELFF. The CDR3 DNA reads TGTGCCAGCAGCACCCTAGGGGCAGACACCGGGGAGCTGTTTTTT.

This chain joins TRBV18 and TRBJ2-7, with 7 positions matching TRBD1. Germline V gene lookup returns CDR1 KGHSH and CDR2 LQKENI. The CDR3 has 15 amino acids. Germline trimming cut 4 bases from V and 2 bases from J; bases unmatched to any gene: 8. The CDR3 region has the DNA TGTGCCAGCTCACTAGGGACAGAAAAAACCTACGAGCAGTACTTC. Translation: CASSLGTEKTYEQYF.

The rearrangement uses TRBV18 and TRBJ1-4; D might be TRBD1 (5 bases). The V and J ends lost 5 bases and 8 bases respectively, with 9 bases between them. This CDR3 spans 12 amino acids. The V gene's germline CDR1 is KGHSH and CDR2 LQKENI. CDR3 DNA sequence: TGTGCCAGCTCAACAGGAGGGGAAAAACTGTTTTTT. Translating it yields CASSTGGEKLFF.

This chain uses TRBV19 with TRBJ2-7, with D perhaps given as TRBD1 or TRBD2 (5 bases each). V lost 5 bases and J 3 bases, leaving 14 bases between the germline ends. Germline assignment: CDR1 LNHDA and CDR2 SQIVND (reference sequence). CDR3 length: 14 residues. The CDR3 DNA reads TGTGCCAGTAGTCCCGGGGCCAGAGGCTACGAGCAGTACTTC. This codes for CASSPGARGYEQYF.

The J gene is TRBJ2-1, the V gene TRBV7-9; TRBD2 matches 12 bases. In germline, CDR1 is SEHNR, CDR2 FQNEAQ (reference sequence). The CDR3 covers 15 residues. V lost 6 bases to trimming and J lost 2 bases; unmatched junction nucleotides: 2. The CDR3 protein is CASSLAGGPYNEQFF. In nucleotides, the CDR3 is TGTGCCAGCAGTCTAGCGGGAGGGCCCTACAATGAGCAGTTCTTC.

CDR3 DNA: TGTGCCAGCAGCTTAGGACTAGCGGGAGGGAATCAAGAGACCCAGTACTTC. It specifies CASSLGLAGGNQETQYF. This chain joins TRBV7-8 and TRBJ2-5; TRBD2 agrees at 14 bases. The length of the CDR3 is 17 residues. In germline, CDR1 is SGHVS, CDR2 FQNEAQ. V was pared by 1 base and J by 2 bases, with 3 bases of the junction left unmatched.

The rearrangement joins TRBV6-5 to TRBJ1-2; D is perhaps TRBD1 (5 bases). CDR1 and CDR2 from the germline V gene are MNHEY and SVGAGI. The CDR3 has 12 amino acids. V was shortened by 0 bases and J by 6 bases, with 5 bases between the two germline ends. In nucleotides, the CDR3 is TGTGCCAGCAGTTACTCAGGGGATGGCTACACCTTC. This sequence encodes CASSYSGDGYTF.

V is TRBV6-1 and J is TRBJ1-1, with 7 positions matching TRBD1. The CDR3 spans 13 residues. CDR1 and CDR2 from the germline V gene are MNHNS and SASEGT. V dropped 2 bases and J dropped 4; count of bases not matched to a gene: 1. CDR3 in amino acids: CASSEQGGTEAFF. CDR3 bases: TGTGCCAGCAGTGAACAGGGGGGCACTGAAGCTTTCTTT.

This clone showed up just once. The chain has TRBV3-1 (or the pseudogene TRBV3-2) and TRBJ2-3, with a tentative D call TRBD2 (5 bases). CDR3 length equals 16 residues. V was clipped by 0 bases and J by 2 bases, with 12 bases between them. CDR1 LGHDT and CDR2 YNNKEL come from the germline V gene (reference sequence). The CDR3 bases are TGTGCCAGCAGCCAAGAAGCGGCCACCCACACAGATACGCAGTATTTT. Translated, it gives CASSQEAATHTDTQYF.

This clone was found a few times. The chain combines TRBV28 with TRBJ2-1; D may match TRBD1 or TRBD2 (5 bases each). Deletions cut 4 bases from V and 10 bases from J, with 23 bases between. The CDR3 runs 16 residues. Germline CDR1 MDHEN, CDR2 SYDVKM. This CDR3 is CASSYKPGPGEEEQFF. The CDR3 nucleotides are TGTGCCAGCAGTTACAAACCGGGACCAGGAGAGGAGGAGCAGTTCTTC.

This rearrangement joins TRBV11-3 to TRBJ2-5, with D perhaps matching TRBD2 (6 bases). The CDR3 length is 14 residues. Trimming removed 5 bases from V and 9 bases from J, with 19 bases in between. Germline CDR1 is SGHNT and CDR2 is YENEEA. The CDR3 bases are TGTGCCAGCAGCCCCCGGGAAGACGGGGGTGCCCAGTACTTC. Amino acid sequence: CASSPREDGGAQYF.

Note on this clone: Other DNA sequences from this sample encode an identical CDR3 as well. The chain uses TRBV12-3 or TRBV12-4 and TRBJ1-3; no clear D. Trimming took off 3 bases at V and 2 bases at J, with 2 bases between the two ends. The CDR3 consists of 12 residues. CDR3 in amino acids: CASSFAGNTIYF. The DNA of the CDR3 is TGTGCCAGCAGTTTTGCTGGAAACACCATATATTTT.

V is TRBV24-1 and J is TRBJ2-5; 8 nucleotides match TRBD1. CDR3 length: 15 amino acids. The junction had 9 bases not matched to a gene; V was cut back by 5 bases and J by 5 bases. Germline V lookup: CDR1 KGHDR, CDR2 SFDVKD. The CDR3 sequence: CATSAWTGKWETQYF. The DNA for the CDR3 is TGTGCCACCAGTGCCTGGACAGGGAAGTGGGAGACCCAGTACTTC.

This chain uses TRBV28 with TRBJ2-7, with TRBD2 matching over 7 bases. This CDR3 contains 15 residues. The V gene end was trimmed by 2 bases and the J gene end by 1 base; junction bases not matched to a gene: 5. The germline V gene has CDR1 MDHEN and CDR2 SYDVKM. The CDR3 loop is CASSLIQGGSYEQYF. The CDR3 DNA reads TGTGCCAGCAGTTTAATCCAGGGAGGGTCCTACGAGCAGTACTTC.

The genes are TRBV4-1 and TRBJ1-6, with 9 bases aligning to TRBD1. This CDR3 is built from 14 residues. Losses at the gene ends were 2 bases for V and 10 bases for J; bases not matched to a gene: 3. Germline assignment: CDR1 MGHRA and CDR2 YSYEKL. The CDR3 DNA reads as TGCGCCAGCAGCCAACACGGGACAGGGTCACCCCTCCACTTT. Its protein product is CASSQHGTGSPLHF.

The chain carries TRBV5-1 and TRBJ2-2; D is unresolved. The germline V gene has CDR1 SGHRS and CDR2 YFSETQ. The CDR3 is made up of 15 amino acids. Trimming cost V 1 base and J 3 bases, with 10 bases left between them. The CDR3 region has the DNA TGCGCCAGCAGCTTGTCCAGCGCCGACACCGGGGAGCTGTTTTTT. It encodes CASSLSSADTGELFF.

V and J are TRBV27 and TRBJ1-5, with 11 bases matching TRBD1. The CDR3 totals 15 residues. V shed 5 bases, J shed 6 bases, and the junction held 6 bases outside the gene matches. Germline V lookup: CDR1 MNHEY, CDR2 SMNVEV (reference sequence). The CDR3 DNA follows: TGTGCCAGCAGTCTGGACAGGGGGCTCGGTCAGCCCCAGCATTTT. It encodes CASSLDRGLGQPQHF.

The chain uses TRBV11-2 and TRBJ2-3; D gene uncertain. The germline gives CDR1 SGHAT, CDR2 FQNNGV. The CDR3 is 13 amino acids. Between the trimmed V and J ends, which lost 2 bases and 3 bases, there was a span of 6 bases. The CDR3 spells CASSLKQTDTQYF. The CDR3 coding sequence is TGTGCCAGCAGCTTAAAACAGACAGATACGCAGTATTTT.

V is TRBV2 and J is TRBJ2-3, with TRBD2 identical over 11 bases. The CDR3 is 16 residues long. The germline gives CDR1 SNHLY, CDR2 FYNNEI. V shed 5 bases and J 2 bases; nucleotides not matched to a gene: 6. As DNA, the CDR3 is TGTGCCAGCAGTCCCGGGACTAGCGGATACACAGATACGCAGTATTTT. Protein: CASSPGTSGYTDTQYF.

V usage is TRBV28 and J usage is TRBJ1-1; TRBD1 matches at 8 bases. This CDR3 is 16 amino acids long. Trimming at V came to 3 bases and at J to 1 base, leaving 7 bases not matched to a gene. Germline lookup yields CDR1 MDHEN and CDR2 SYDVKM. CDR3 coding DNA: TGTGCCAGCAGTTTCCCGGGACAGGTGAAGAACACTGAAGCTTTCTTT. Protein product: CASSFPGQVKNTEAFF.

This rearrangement joins TRBV6-2 or TRBV6-3 to TRBJ2-1; no definite D call. V lost 2 bases, J lost 3 bases, and 8 bases lay in between. Germline CDR1 MNHEY, CDR2 SVGEGT. The CDR3 is made up of 14 amino acids. This chain's CDR3 is CASSYQNLYNEQFF. CDR3 bases: TGTGCCAGCAGTTACCAGAATCTCTACAATGAGCAGTTCTTC.

The chain has TRBV27 and TRBJ2-1, with TRBD1 identical over 11 bases. Germline assignment: CDR1 MNHEY and CDR2 SMNVEV (reference sequence). This CDR3 has 16 amino acids. The ends lost 4 bases at V and 7 bases at J; junction bases unmatched: 9. The CDR3 here is CASSYRDRGIWNEQFF. DNA for the CDR3: TGTGCCAGCAGTTATCGGGACAGGGGGATTTGGAATGAGCAGTTCTTC.